This T cell receptor (beta chain) was sequenced for a study of T cells in Graves' hyperthyroidism and ophthalmopathy. Study-wide background: Staff took peripheral blood when the initial diagnosis was made, before any treatment began. Study-level results: Researchers found most expanded thyroid clonotypes above 0.001 in blood as well.

Diagnosis relied on clinical symptoms, serum thyroxine and TRAb, thyroid ultrasound and orbital computed tomography. Blood was sampled at initial diagnosis of hyperthyroidism, prior to onset of any ophthalmopathy symptoms. This clonotype showed up many times. Its antigen remains unknown. Trimming took off 6 bases at V and 3 bases at J, with 20 bases between the two ends. The CDR3 runs 17 residues. The germline V gene has CDR1 WSHSY and CDR2 SAAADI. From RNA transcripts, TCR beta CDR3 regions were amplified. HTBI primers drove first-round RT-PCR of the TCR CDR3. MiXCR, applied by TCRdb to the multiplex PCR reads, yields one record per CDR3 protein. The sample records approximately 370,000 distinct CDR3 sequences, about a sixth being singletons.

The V and J genes are TRBV10-2 and TRBJ1-4; D perhaps matches TRBD1 (6 bases). Specimen: blood. The clonotype comes from a woman in her 30s with Graves' hyperthyroidism that later progressed to Graves' ophthalmopathy. The CDR3 loop is CASSRDTYFGANEKLFF. CDR3 nucleotides: TGCGCCAGCAGCCGGGACACCTACTTTGGGGCTAATGAAAAACTGTTTTTT.